The 15 T cell receptor beta chains below come from one sample, sequenced in a study of blood T cell repertoires in COVID-19. TCRdb's copy holds only in-frame clones and misses some; the assay was immunoSEQ multiplex PCR. The sample lists 200,000 to 300,000 clones; roughly four fifths were seen once. Sequences were obtained from peripheral blood. The receptors derive from a woman older than 75 with acute or convalescent COVID-19.

This clone was counted once. This chain joins TRBV6-6 and TRBJ1-2, with 8 bases fitting TRBD1. Trimming removed 4 bases from V and 4 bases from J; junction bases left unmatched: 8. From germline, CDR1 is MNHNY and CDR2 SVGAGI (reference sequence). The CDR3 consists of 15 residues. CDR3 residues: CASSFPGGASYGYTF. The CDR3 region has the DNA TGTGCCAGCAGTTTCCCAGGGGGCGCTTCCTATGGCTACACCTTC.

This sequence joins TRBV10-3 and TRBJ2-7; no clear D gene. Per the germline V gene, CDR1 is ENHRY and CDR2 is SYGVKD. V was shortened by 4 bases and J by 5 bases, with 6 bases between the two germline ends. This CDR3 has 11 residues. The CDR3 protein is CAISALDEQYF. The CDR3 coding sequence is TGTGCCATCAGTGCCCTAGACGAGCAGTACTTC.

CDR3 sequence reads: CASTQGAYSPLHF. CDR3 nucleotide sequence: TGTGCCAGTACACAGGGGGCTTATTCACCCCTCCACTTT. This sequence joins TRBV19 and TRBJ1-6, with 9 bases matching TRBD1. CDR3 length equals 13 residues. CDR1 is LNHDA and CDR2 is SQIVND in the germline V gene (reference sequence). Germline trimming cut 7 bases from V and 8 bases from J; bases unmatched to any gene: 3.

The chain employs TRBV7-8 and TRBJ2-2; tentative D call: TRBD2 (5 bases). Trimming removed 5 bases at V and 5 bases at J, with 15 bases between. CDR1 is SGHVS and CDR2 is FQNEAQ in the germline V gene. The CDR3 is 15 amino acids. The CDR3 sequence: CASSAVRVRTGELFF. CDR3 bases: TGTGCCAGCAGCGCGGTGAGGGTACGGACCGGGGAGCTGTTTTTT.

The rearrangement joins TRBV7-9 to TRBJ1-4, with a possible D match to TRBD1 (5 bases). This CDR3 comprises 14 residues. Looked up from germline, CDR1 is SEHNR and CDR2 is FQNEAQ (reference sequence). Trimming pared 5 bases from V and 5 bases from J, leaving 12 bases between. CDR3 residues: CASSGDRRNEKLFF. The CDR3 DNA is TGTGCCAGCAGCGGAGACAGACGGAATGAAAAACTGTTTTTT.

This clone was recorded once. V is TRBV28 and J is TRBJ1-5; no clear D. This CDR3 region has 12 residues. Germline lookup yields CDR1 MDHEN and CDR2 SYDVKM. Trimming removed 7 bases from V and 5 bases from J, with 9 bases in between. In DNA form, the CDR3 reads TGTGCCAGCATCTCGCGAGATCAGCCCCAGCATTTT. This encodes CASISRDQPQHF.

The genes are TRBV6-5 and TRBJ1-1, with 7 bases identical to TRBD1. The CDR3 covers 15 residues. Germline loops: CDR1 MNHEY, CDR2 SVGAGI. The trim removed 7 bases at V and 4 bases at J, leaving 12 bases unmatched. The CDR3 DNA sequence: TGTGCCAGCACCAAAAAGAAGACAGGGCCCACTGAAGCTTTCTTT. It translates to CASTKKKTGPTEAFF.

V usage is TRBV4-2 and J usage is TRBJ2-1, with 14 nucleotides matching TRBD2. The CDR3 spans 15 residues. The germline V gene encodes CDR1 LGHNA and CDR2 YNFKEQ. Unmatched junction bases numbered 6, after V lost 6 bases and J lost 8 bases. CDR3 nucleotide sequence: TGTGCCAGCAGAACGACTAGCGGGAGGGGCGATGAGCAGTTCTTC. This encodes CASRTTSGRGDEQFF.

The chain links TRBV7-8 to TRBJ1-5, with 8 positions matching TRBD1. Germline V gives CDR1 SGHVS, CDR2 FQNEAQ. The CDR3 is made up of 15 amino acids. Losses at the gene ends were 5 bases for V and 5 bases for J; bases not matched to a gene: 8. CDR3: CASSLGNRGDQPQHF. CDR3 sequence (DNA): TGTGCCAGCAGCCTGGGGAACAGGGGGGATCAGCCCCAGCATTTT.

This clone was seen only once. This chain uses TRBV5-1 with TRBJ2-1, with 9 bases that match TRBD1. The CDR3 is 16 amino acids. The V segment lost 2 bases and the J segment 4 bases; nucleotides outside the gene matches: 7. Per the germline V gene, CDR1 is SGHRS and CDR2 is YFSETQ. CDR3 bases: TGCGCCAGCAGCTTATGGGGGGGACAGGGTTACAATGAGCAGTTCTTC. Translation: CASSLWGGQGYNEQFF.

The rearrangement links TRBV3-1 (or the pseudogene TRBV3-2) to TRBJ1-5, with D hard to call. CDR3 length: 13 amino acids. Germline V CDR1 and CDR2: LGHDT, YNNKEL (reference sequence). The ends were cut back, 5 bases at V and 7 bases at J, with 12 bases in the middle. CDR3 amino acids: CASSVGPWQPQHF. The CDR3 bases are TGTGCCAGCAGCGTGGGCCCGTGGCAGCCCCAGCATTTT.

The chain uses TRBV6-5 and TRBJ2-2; tentative D call: TRBD2 (7 bases). The CDR3 totals 14 residues. Germline CDR1 and CDR2: MNHEY and SVGAGI. The V end lost 8 bases, the J end lost 4 bases, and 14 bases lay between the germline ends. The CDR3 sequence: CASGRGGGTGELFF. As DNA, the CDR3 is TGTGCCAGCGGGAGGGGGGGCGGCACCGGGGAGCTGTTTTTT.

The CDR3 DNA follows: TGTGCCAGCAGTTGGACTAGGGGGTACAATGAGCAGTTCTTC. Translating it yields CASSWTRGYNEQFF. The chain uses TRBV6-2 or TRBV6-3 and TRBJ2-1; tentative D call: TRBD2 (7 bases). Germline-derived CDR1 and CDR2 are MNHEY and SVGEGT. V gave up 4 bases and J gave up 4 bases, with 11 bases separating them. This CDR3 region has 14 residues.

V usage is TRBV7-2 and J usage is TRBJ1-1; D is unclear. Germline V lookup: CDR1 SGHTA, CDR2 FQGNSA. The CDR3 length is 16 residues. Trimming shortened V by 5 bases and J by 0 bases, and 16 bases separated the two germline ends. CDR3 DNA: TGTGCCAGCAGCCCGACCACCCGAGGAATGAACACTGAAGCTTTCTTT. It is translated as CASSPTTRGMNTEAFF.

The chain recombines TRBV7-9 with TRBJ1-4; no clear D. The CDR3 runs 13 residues. Looked up from germline, CDR1 is SEHNR and CDR2 is FQNEAQ (reference sequence). Trimming pared 5 bases from V and 5 bases from J, leaving 9 bases between. The CDR3 here is CASSLGENEKLFF. In DNA, the CDR3 is TGTGCCAGCAGCCTCGGTGAAAATGAAAAACTGTTTTTT.